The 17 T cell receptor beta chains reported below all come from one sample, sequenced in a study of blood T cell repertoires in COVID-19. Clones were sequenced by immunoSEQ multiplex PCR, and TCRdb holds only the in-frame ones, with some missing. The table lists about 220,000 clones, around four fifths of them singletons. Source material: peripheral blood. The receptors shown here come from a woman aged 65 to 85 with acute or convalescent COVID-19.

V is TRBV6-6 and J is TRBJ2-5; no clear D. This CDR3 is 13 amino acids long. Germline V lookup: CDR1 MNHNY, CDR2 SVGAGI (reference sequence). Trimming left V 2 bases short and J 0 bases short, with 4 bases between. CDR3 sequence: CASSYLYQETQYF. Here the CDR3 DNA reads TGTGCCAGCAGTTACCTGTACCAAGAGACCCAGTACTTC.

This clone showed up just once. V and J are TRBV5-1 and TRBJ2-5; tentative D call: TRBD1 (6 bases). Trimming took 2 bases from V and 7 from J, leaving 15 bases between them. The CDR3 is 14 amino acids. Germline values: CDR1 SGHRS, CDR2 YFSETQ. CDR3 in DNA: TGCGCCAGCAGCTTCGGGACAACCGGAGGGACCCAGTACTTC. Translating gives CASSFGTTGGTQYF.

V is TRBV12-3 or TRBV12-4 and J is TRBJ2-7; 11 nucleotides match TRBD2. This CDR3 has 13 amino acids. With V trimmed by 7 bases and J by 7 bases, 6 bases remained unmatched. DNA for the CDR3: TGTGCCAGCACCCCTAGCGGGGGGCGGGAGCAGTACTTC. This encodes CASTPSGGREQYF.

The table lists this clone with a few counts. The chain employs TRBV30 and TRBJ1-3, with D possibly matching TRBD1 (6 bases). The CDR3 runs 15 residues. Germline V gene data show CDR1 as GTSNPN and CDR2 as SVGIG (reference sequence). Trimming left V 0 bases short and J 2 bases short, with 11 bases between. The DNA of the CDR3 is TGTGCCTGGAGTGTTACAGGGAATACTGGAAACACCATATATTTT. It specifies CAWSVTGNTGNTIYF.

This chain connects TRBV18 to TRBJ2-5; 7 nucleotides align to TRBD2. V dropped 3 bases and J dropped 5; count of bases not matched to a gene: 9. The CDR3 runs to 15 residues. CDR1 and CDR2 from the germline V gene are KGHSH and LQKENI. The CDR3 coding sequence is TGTGCCAGCTCACCGTTTGGCGGGGGAGTGGAGACCCAGTACTTC. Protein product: CASSPFGGGVETQYF.

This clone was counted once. For the CDR3, the DNA is TGTGCCAGCAGTTCGGTCGGGAATAAAGGGATCTACGAGCAGTACTTC. Translation: CASSSVGNKGIYEQYF. The genes are TRBV21-1 and TRBJ2-7; TRBD2 is the table's D call and was not checked against the DNA. TRBV21-1 is flagged as a pseudogene. This CDR3 has 16 residues.

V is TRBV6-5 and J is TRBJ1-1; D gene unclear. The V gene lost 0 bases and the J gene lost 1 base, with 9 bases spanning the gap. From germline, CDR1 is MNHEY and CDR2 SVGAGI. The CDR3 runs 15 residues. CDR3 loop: CASSYSTRPNTEAFF. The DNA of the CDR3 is TGTGCCAGCAGTTACTCGACTCGGCCGAACACTGAAGCTTTCTTT.

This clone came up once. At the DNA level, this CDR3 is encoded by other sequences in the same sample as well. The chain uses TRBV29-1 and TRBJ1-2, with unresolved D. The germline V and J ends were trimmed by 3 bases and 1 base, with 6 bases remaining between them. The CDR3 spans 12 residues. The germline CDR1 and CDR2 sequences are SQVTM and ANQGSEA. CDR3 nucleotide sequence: TGCAGCGTTGAGGCAGTTAACTATGGCTACACCTTC. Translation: CSVEAVNYGYTF.

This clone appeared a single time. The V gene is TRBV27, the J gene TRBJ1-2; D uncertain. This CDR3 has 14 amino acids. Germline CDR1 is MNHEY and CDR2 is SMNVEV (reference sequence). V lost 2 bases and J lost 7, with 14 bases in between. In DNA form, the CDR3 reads TGTGCCAGCAGTTTAGCCAGCGGGTTAGGTGGCTACACCTTC. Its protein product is CASSLASGLGGYTF.

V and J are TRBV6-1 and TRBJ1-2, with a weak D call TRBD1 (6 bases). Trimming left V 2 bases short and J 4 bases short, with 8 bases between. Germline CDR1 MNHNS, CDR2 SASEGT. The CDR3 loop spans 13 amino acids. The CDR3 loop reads CASSEQGTYGYTF. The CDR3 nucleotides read TGTGCCAGCAGTGAACAGGGGACCTATGGCTACACCTTC.

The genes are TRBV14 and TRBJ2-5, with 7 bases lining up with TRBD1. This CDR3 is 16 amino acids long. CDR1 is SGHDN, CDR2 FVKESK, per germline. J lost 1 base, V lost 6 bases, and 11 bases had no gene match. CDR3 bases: TGTGCCAGCAGTCACAGGGGTTTCCCTCCCCAAGAGACCCAGTACTTC. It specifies CASSHRGFPPQETQYF.

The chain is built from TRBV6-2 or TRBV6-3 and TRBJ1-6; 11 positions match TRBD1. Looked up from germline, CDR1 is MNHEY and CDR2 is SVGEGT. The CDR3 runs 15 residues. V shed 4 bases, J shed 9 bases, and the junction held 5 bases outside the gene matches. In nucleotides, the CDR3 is TGTGCCAGCAGTTCCCCTGGGACAGGGGGTTCACCCCTCCACTTT. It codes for CASSSPGTGGSPLHF.

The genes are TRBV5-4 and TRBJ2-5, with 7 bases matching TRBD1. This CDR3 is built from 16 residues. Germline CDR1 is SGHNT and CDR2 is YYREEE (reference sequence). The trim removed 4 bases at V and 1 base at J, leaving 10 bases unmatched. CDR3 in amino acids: CASSPTPNRGQETQYF. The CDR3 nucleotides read TGTGCCAGCAGCCCGACACCAAACAGGGGCCAAGAGACCCAGTACTTC.

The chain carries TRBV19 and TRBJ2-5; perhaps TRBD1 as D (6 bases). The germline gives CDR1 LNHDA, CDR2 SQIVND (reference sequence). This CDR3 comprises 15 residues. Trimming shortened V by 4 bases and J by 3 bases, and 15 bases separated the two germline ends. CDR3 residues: CASSTAGTRKETQYF. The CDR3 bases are TGTGCCAGTAGTACCGCCGGGACACGAAAAGAGACCCAGTACTTC. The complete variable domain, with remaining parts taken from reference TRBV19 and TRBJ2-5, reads DGGITQSPKYLFRKEGQNVTLSCEQNLNHDAMYWYRQDPGQGLRLIYYSQIVNDFQKGDIAEGYSVSREKKESFPLTVTSAQKNPTAFYLCASSTAGTRKETQYFGPGTRLLVL.

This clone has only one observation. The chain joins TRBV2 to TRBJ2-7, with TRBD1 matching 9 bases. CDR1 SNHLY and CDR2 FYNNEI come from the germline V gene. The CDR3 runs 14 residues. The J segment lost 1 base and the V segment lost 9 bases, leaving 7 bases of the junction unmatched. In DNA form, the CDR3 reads TGTGCCAGGGGCGGGACAGGGACTTCCTACGAGCAGTACTTC. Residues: CARGGTGTSYEQYF.

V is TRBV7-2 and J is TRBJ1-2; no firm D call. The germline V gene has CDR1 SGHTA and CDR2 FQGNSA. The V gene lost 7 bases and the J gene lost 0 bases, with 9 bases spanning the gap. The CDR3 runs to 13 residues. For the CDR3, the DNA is TGTGCCAGCATCCCCCGTACTAACTATGGCTACACCTTC. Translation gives CASIPRTNYGYTF.

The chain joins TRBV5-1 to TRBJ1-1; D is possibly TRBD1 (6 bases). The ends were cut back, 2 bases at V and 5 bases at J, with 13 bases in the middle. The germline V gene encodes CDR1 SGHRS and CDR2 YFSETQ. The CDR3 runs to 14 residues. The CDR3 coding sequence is TGCGCCAGCAGCTTCCAGGGGCGTGAAACTGAAGCTTTCTTT. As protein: CASSFQGRETEAFF.